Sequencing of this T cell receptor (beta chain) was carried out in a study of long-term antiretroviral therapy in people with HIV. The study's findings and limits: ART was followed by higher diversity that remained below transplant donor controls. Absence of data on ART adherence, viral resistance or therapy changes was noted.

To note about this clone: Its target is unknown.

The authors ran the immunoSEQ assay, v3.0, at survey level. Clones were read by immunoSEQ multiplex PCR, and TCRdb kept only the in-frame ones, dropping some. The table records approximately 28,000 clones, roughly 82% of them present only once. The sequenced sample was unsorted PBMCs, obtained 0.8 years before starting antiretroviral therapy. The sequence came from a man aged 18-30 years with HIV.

This CDR3 reads CASSPPGQGRQYF. The CDR3 DNA is TGTGCCAGCTCCCCCCCGGGACAGGGAAGGCAGTACTTC. The chain links TRBV6-5 to TRBJ2-7; 9 bases fit TRBD1. The CDR3 loop spans 13 amino acids. V gave up 8 bases and J gave up 9 bases; unmatched junction bases: 11. The germline CDR1 and CDR2 sequences are MNHEY and SVGAGI.